Listed here are 9 T cell receptor beta chains from one sample, sequenced in a study of cytomegalovirus exposure and HLA in healthy donors. PCR amplification relied on 60 Vbeta primers (plus 13 Jbeta primers). Here immunoSEQ multiplex PCR was the method, and the copy in TCRdb shows in-frame clones only, minus some. The sample lists 95,000 to 150,000 clones, 75% occurring once. Sequencing was carried out using PBMCs. These receptor sequences come from a woman aged 50 to 65 in good health and CMV-seronegative.

This clone was counted a few times. The chain recombines TRBV7-3 with TRBJ2-2; D is unresolved. Trimming stripped 1 base from V and 1 base from J, with 4 bases between. This CDR3 contains 14 residues. The germline V gene has CDR1 SGHTA and CDR2 FQGTGA. CDR3 bases: TGTGCCAGCAGCTTAAATAGGAACACCGGGGAGCTGTTTTTT. Protein: CASSLNRNTGELFF.

This chain uses TRBV5-1 with TRBJ1-1; the D gene is possibly TRBD1 (5 bases). The CDR3 contains 15 residues. V was cut by 4 bases and J by 4 bases, with 17 bases left in between. Germline V gene sequence: CDR1 SGHRS, CDR2 YFSETQ. The CDR3 nucleotides are TGCGCCAGCAGCGAAGGACACCAATATTCCACTGAAGCTTTCTTT. Translation gives CASSEGHQYSTEAFF.

This sequence joins TRBV29-1 and TRBJ1-1, with 9 positions matching TRBD1. With 3 bases clipped from V and 6 bases from J, the junction kept 8 bases outside the gene matches. The CDR3 runs 14 residues. The V gene's germline CDR1 is SQVTM and CDR2 ANQGSEA. This chain's CDR3 is CSVEKGQGYPEAFF. CDR3 in DNA: TGCAGCGTTGAGAAGGGACAGGGCTACCCTGAAGCTTTCTTT.

J is TRBJ1-1 and V is TRBV5-8, with D possibly TRBD1 on 5 matching bases. Looked up from germline, CDR1 is SGHTS and CDR2 is YDEGEE. Deletions cut 4 bases from V and 4 bases from J, with 20 bases between. The CDR3 contains 16 residues. The CDR3 DNA sequence: TGTGCCAGCAGCCTTCCCGAAGGAGGGGTTGCCACTGAAGCTTTCTTT. Protein product: CASSLPEGGVATEAFF.

The chain links TRBV30 to TRBJ2-5; 15 bases align to TRBD2. The CDR3 has 17 residues. Germline CDR1 and CDR2: GTSNPN and SVGIG (reference sequence). Trimming cost V 0 bases and J 5 bases; bases outside gene matches: 7. The CDR3 loop reads CAWSVRGLAGGGETQYF. In nucleotides, the CDR3 is TGTGCCTGGAGTGTACGGGGACTAGCGGGAGGCGGTGAGACCCAGTACTTC.

This clone appeared a single time. The chain links TRBV7-9 to TRBJ2-7; D is undetermined. The germline gives CDR1 SEHNR, CDR2 FQNEAQ (reference sequence). The CDR3 is 11 amino acids. Trimming stripped 5 bases from V and 4 bases from J, with 6 bases between. CDR3 sequence reads: CASSDNYEQYF. The CDR3, as DNA: TGTGCCAGCAGCGACAATTACGAGCAGTACTTC.

The chain is built from TRBV28 and TRBJ1-4, with D possibly TRBD1 on 6 matching bases. Trimming shortened V by 6 bases and J by 4 bases, and 15 bases separated the two germline ends. The V gene's germline CDR1 is MDHEN and CDR2 SYDVKM. The CDR3 is 15 residues long. The CDR3 nucleotides are TGTGCCAGCAGGAACTCAGGACAGCTTAATGAAAAACTGTTTTTT. Protein product: CASRNSGQLNEKLFF.

The chain links TRBV11-3 to TRBJ2-5, with 7 bases fitting TRBD1. V dropped 4 bases and J dropped 4; count of bases not matched to a gene: 6. Germline assignment: CDR1 SGHNT and CDR2 YENEEA. The CDR3 consists of 14 residues. This CDR3 is CASSSETGPETQYF. The CDR3 DNA is TGTGCCAGCAGCTCGGAGACAGGGCCAGAGACCCAGTACTTC.

This clone was counted a single time. This chain links TRBV9 with TRBJ2-7, with 7 bases lining up with TRBD1. The V gene end was trimmed by 3 bases and the J gene end by 0 bases; junction bases not matched to a gene: 3. The CDR3 covers 14 residues. Germline V gene sequence: CDR1 SGDLS, CDR2 YYNGEE. CDR3 nucleotide sequence: TGTGCCAGCAGCGCACGACAGGGCTCCTACGAGCAGTACTTC. Translation gives CASSARQGSYEQYF.